This TCR beta chain comes out of a study of T cell changes during pregnancy in multiple sclerosis. TCRdb keeps only in-frame clones here, not all; method: immunoSEQ multiplex PCR. Of 55,000 to 70,000 clones detected, about 93% appear once; the ten largest clones hold roughly 1.5%. This clone has a handful of counts. The sequence was obtained from a female donor in good health, enrolled as a control in a pregnancy study. Source: peripheral blood, taken in the third trimester of pregnancy.

CDR3 region: CASRRGSSYNEQFF. DNA for the CDR3: TGTGCCAGTAGGAGGGGGAGCTCCTACAATGAGCAGTTCTTC. The chain employs TRBV19 and TRBJ2-1; TRBD1 might be the D (6 bases). V shed 6 bases and J shed 0 bases, with 9 bases lying between them. Per germline, CDR1 LNHDA and CDR2 SQIVND (reference sequence). The CDR3 spans 14 residues.